Sequencing of this T cell receptor (beta chain) was carried out in a study of shared clonotypes between healthy human individuals. From germline, CDR1 is LNHNV and CDR2 YYDKDF (reference sequence). V lost 0 bases, J lost 0 bases, and 15 bases lay in between. The length of the CDR3 is 18 residues. The split of CD4+ cells yielded CD45RA+ naive and CD45RA-negative memory subsets. Produced via immunoSEQ multiplex PCR; TCRdb's table is partial and in-frame only. The sample lists about 1 million clones; approximately 68% were seen once. The sample was memory CD4+ T cells sorted from blood. The subset: CD45RA-negative fraction. The genes are TRBV15 and TRBJ2-4; possibly TRBD1 or TRBD2 for D (5 bases each). This TCR came from a man younger than 30 in good health. CDR3 DNA: TGTGCCACCAGCAGAGATGGGGCTAGCCCCCTAGCCAAAAACATTCAGTACTTC. Residues: CATSRDGASPLAKNIQYF.